The subject of this entry is one T cell receptor beta chain. The sample comes from a study of technical replicates of blood from four donors. Sequencing was performed with immunoSEQ multiplex PCR; in TCRdb, only in-frame clones are kept and a portion is missing. The sample has more than 65,000 clones; about 92% are singletons. Germline V gene data show CDR1 as SNHLY and CDR2 as FYNNEI. The CDR3 is 17 residues long. Germline trimming cut 8 bases from V and 3 bases from J; bases unmatched to any gene: 12. The chain links TRBV2 to TRBJ2-2; TRBD2 matches at 10 bases. The material sequenced was T cells isolated from PBMCs. This TCR came from a human donor in good health. CDR3 amino acids: CASRAGGPYMYTGELFF. CDR3 bases: TGTGCCAGCCGAGCGGGAGGGCCTTATATGTACACCGGGGAGCTGTTTTTT. Full variable domain (remainder filled in from reference TRBV2 and TRBJ2-2): EPEVTQTPSHQVTQMGQEVILRCVPISNHLYFYWYRQILGQKVEFLVSFYNNEISEKSEIFDDQFSVERPDGSNFTLKIRSTKLEDSAMYFCASRAGGPYMYTGELFFGEGSRLTVL.